The sequence of this T cell receptor (beta chain) was determined in a study of cytomegalovirus exposure and HLA in healthy donors listed by TCRdb under 2017. Context from the whole study: An earlier analysis of roughly 630 of the donors reported 276 Gb of sequence data and 120 million or so unique TCR beta sequences from some 180 million T cells. An early release covering roughly 640 HLA-typed donors comprised about 300 gigabases of sequencing data and around 85 million unique TCR sequences. The genetic ancestry cluster associated with self-reported Caucasian donors included roughly four fifths of the 300 to 450 genotyped donors. The study was designed to test whether signatures of past pathogen exposure could be identified by cataloging public T cell receptors. Using immunosequencing, the study profiled T cell repertoires from about 650 subjects and related those repertoires to cytomegalovirus serostatus. In addition to the first cohort of 666 subjects, a separate validation cohort of 100 to 150 different subjects was used. The study combined high-throughput TCR immunosequencing, statistical association of individual TCRs with disease status, and machine learning to predict cytomegalovirus infection status. To study patterns of TCR occurrence, a later analysis re-analyzed previously published TCR beta repertoires from 666 donors and added high-resolution HLA genotyping. In the later analysis, no new phenotypic data were used to find candidate immune exposures; instead, reliance was placed on TCR beta sequences and their occurrence across donors. An earlier analysis of some 500 of the donors applied high-throughput TCR beta sequencing to assess whether each TCR beta V gene segment acted as functional or pseudogenic. Donor age, sex, ethnicity and CMV serostatus were compiled together with the repertoire data. A later genetic analysis took genome-wide SNP genotypes for 398 of the 666 donors and used that subset as a discovery cohort. All discovery cohort repertoires had been generated using a single sequencing platform. Both class I and class II loci were covered by HLA typing, at four-digit resolution. Typing coverage differed by locus: A, B, C, DRB1 and DQB1 were typed in roughly 620-640 donors, DQA1 in 500 to 550, DPA1 in around 610, and DPB1 in around 440. Roughly 5 DR-DQ haplotypes were treated as single units for association and clustering because of strong linkage in the cohort. Across 300 to 500 genotyped donors of the cohort, an average of about 220,000 unique TCR beta nucleotide sequences per donor were sequenced, and approximately 17% of those sequences were non-productive.

Libraries were constructed by the immunoSEQ multiplex PCR assay. For the multiplex PCR, a mixture combining 60 forward primers for TCR Vbeta segments and 13 reverse primers for TCR Jbeta segments was used. A multiplex PCR assay on genomic DNA amplified the CDR3 region of rearranged TCR beta genes. Amplified TCR beta libraries were sequenced as 87-base-pair reads on the Illumina HiSeq System. The authors' pipeline ran thus. A later analysis counted tens of millions of unique TCR beta chains across the 550 to 700 repertoires, and around 12 million of these chains were shared by at least two donors. Raw reads were error-corrected and collapsed into unique sequences by a nearest-neighbor algorithm in which closely related sequences were merged to remove PCR and sequencing errors. CDR3 sequences were aligned to IMGT reference sequences to assign V, D and J gene segments. For a sequence to be retained, a match of at least six nucleotides was required to both a V gene segment and a J gene segment. Rearrangements were classified as productive when the CDR3 lacked stop codons and remained in frame with V and J, and all other rearrangements were classified as non-productive. Following IMGT convention, CDR3 was defined as the stretch from the second conserved V-encoded cysteine up to the conserved J-encoded phenylalanine. The earlier analysis of roughly 590 of the donors excluded sequences that lacked an unambiguous match to a single V gene segment. In an earlier analysis of 587 of the donors, a V segment was called functional when productive rearrangements were above 56.7%, and segregating when the standard deviation between donors exceeded 5%. A statistical classification framework was built for diagnosing cytomegalovirus status from the catalog of TCR beta chain sequences. A later analysis assigned V and J genes by comparing TCR nucleotide sequences with IMGT/GENE-DB human TR gene sequences. In a later analysis, CDR3 sequences and most-parsimonious VDJ recombination scenarios were assigned using the TCRdist pipeline. A later analysis defined each TCR beta chain by its CDR3 amino acid sequence plus V-gene family, and excluded reads lacking a unique V-gene family. As a way to deal with suspected cross-contamination and a sequencing artifact, a later analysis dropped hundreds of nucleotide sequences that were highly shared and had low generation probability. For each public chain, a later analysis derived a clonal expansion index from normalized ranks of inferred template counts within each repertoire. In a later analysis, generation probabilities were computed with a VDJ recombination model fitted to out-of-frame rearrangements, and the resulting probabilities were checked against IGoR. In a later analysis, hypergeometric tests were used to score TCR-TCR, TCR-HLA and TCR-CMV co-occurrence, with a repertoire-size bias correction applied to TCR pairs. False discovery rates were estimated in a later analysis by permuting HLA or CMV assignments 20 times. A later analysis grouped co-occurring TCRs with DBSCAN, adding TCRdist sequence similarity when clustering within HLA-allele-positive subsets. Repertoires with fewer than 30,000 or more than 120,000 public chains were left out of co-occurrence clustering, as were four to six repertoires with anomalous nucleotide sharing. TCRdb re-hosts the immuneACCESS table, in-frame sequences only. Its copies lack some clones; in the studies checked, an unresolved V gene accounts for under half of them, and the cause for the rest is not known. The DNA was the basis for D and trimming; V, J and clone size are from that table. For this sample the table gives 100,000 to 150,000 clones, of which roughly three quarters were detected only once. The ten largest make up around 2% of the sample.

In total, 600 or so healthy bone marrow donors made up the cohort. At the time of sampling, all cohort members were nominally healthy, though unrecorded immune exposures were likely present. The donor tested CMV seronegative, placing the donor among the roughly 340 seronegative members of the cohort. A peripheral blood sample was collected from each donor, and TCR beta sequencing was performed on peripheral blood mononuclear cells. Genomic DNA was extracted from the blood cell samples with the Qiagen DNeasy Blood Extraction Kit. What the authors observed across the whole study: The cohort was sequenced for TCR beta chains only, and without alpha or paired-chain data the features that could be detected were limited. In a later genetic analysis, a missense DCLRE1C variant was associated with V-gene and J-gene trimming of TCR beta chains, and the association was replicated in an independent cohort. In both the original and validation cohorts, the classifier was reported to diagnose cytomegalovirus status with high specificity and sensitivity. In a later genetic analysis, fewer N-insertions in productive TCRs were reported among donors in an Asian-associated ancestry cluster than the roughly 670-donor mean. Because HLA typing was unavailable for some donors at each locus, only the typed subset was used in association tests. Some IMGT-functional V segments, including TRBV6-2 and TRBV6-3, could not be told apart with the 87-base-pair reads, so those segments were excluded. Because counts were too low, approximately 15 rarely observed V segments, including chromosome 9 orphons, were excluded from the earlier analysis of a few hundred of the donors. At a false discovery rate of 0.05, a later analysis linked approximately 18,000 TCR beta sequences to specific HLA alleles. Correlated functional status among segregating V segments might be attributable to linkage disequilibrium, but an unknown experimental factor could not be ruled out. In vitro tests confirmed that a few of the cytomegalovirus-associated TCR beta chains recognize cytomegalovirus antigens. The study gave a list of about 160 TCR beta chains associated with cytomegalovirus. CMV serostatus was the only immune exposure information available for the cohort. Most TCR sequences were seen in very few donors, while some public TCRs were found in many individuals. It was suggested by the authors that the approach could potentially be generalized to other disease states and immunological phenotypes. A further reported finding was that TCR beta sequences accurately predicted the HLA-A and HLA-B alleles for most subjects in the first cohort. Assigning TCR associations to individual alleles was difficult when HLA alleles, especially DR and DQ, strongly co-occurred. In a later analysis, several top co-occurrence clusters were reported to appear linked to parvovirus B19, influenza, CMV and Epstein-Barr virus. Sequencing depth was assumed to be roughly uniform across donors in the presence/absence analyses, though that assumption may not hold. According to a later analysis, most CMV-associated TCR beta chains appeared to be HLA-restricted, and the HLA associations seemed to be driven largely by CMV exposure. A cluster of highly shared sequence variants was judged likely to be a technical artifact of the sequencing pipeline. Broadly in line with IMGT annotations, most TCR beta V segments showed up in productive rearrangements about 87% or about 30% of the time in an earlier analysis of 587 of the donors. In a later analysis, HLA-associated TCR beta chains showed more clonal expansion and lower generation probabilities than non-associated chains that were equally common. In a later analysis, the rate of TCR association differed among HLA loci, with DRB1 alleles having the most associated TCRs and HLA-C alleles having the fewest.

In the germline V gene, CDR1 corresponds to SNHLY and CDR2 to FYNNEI. V sheds 4 bases and J sheds 5 bases, leaving 14 bases between their ends. CDR3 length: 15 amino acids, cysteine to phenylalanine. Only the CDR3 DNA is retained, 45 bases long and in frame from the first base. Points on this clone: No antigen is known for it. Per-base qualities were not stored, and no clone one base away is much larger.

The clonotype was recovered from a woman in her forties in good health and CMV-seronegative. The rearrangement combines TRBV2 with TRBJ2-2; the D gene cannot be resolved reliably. The material sequenced was PBMCs. The CDR3 region reads CASSATQVNTGELFF. The nucleotides read TGTGCCAGCAGTGCAACTCAGGTTAATACCGGGGAGCTGTTTTTT.